A single sample is the source of the 5 T cell receptor beta chains below, sequenced in a study of blood T cell repertoires in COVID-19. Assay: immunoSEQ multiplex PCR; the TCRdb copy retains only in-frame clones and omits some. The sample holds some 270,000 clones; 91% are singletons and the top ten take less than 3.5%. The sequenced material came from PBMCs or T cells enriched from blood (not recorded which). These receptors originate from a man aged 35-49 years who had been exposed to COVID-19.

The CDR3 region has the DNA TGCGCCAGCAGCTTGAGGGGGGGTAACTATGGCTACACCTTC. The encoded protein is CASSLRGGNYGYTF. This chain uses TRBV5-1 with TRBJ1-2, with TRBD1 as a possible D gene (6 bases). This CDR3 has 14 residues. V was shortened by 1 base and J by 1 base, with 8 bases between the two germline ends. Per germline, CDR1 SGHRS and CDR2 YFSETQ.

The chain is built from TRBV5-5 and TRBJ1-2, with 10 bases matching TRBD1. The V segment lost 1 base and the J segment 8 bases; nucleotides outside the gene matches: 8. Germline V gene data show CDR1 as SGHKS and CDR2 as YYEKEE (reference sequence). The CDR3 covers 15 residues. CDR3 nucleotides: TGTGCCAGCAGCTTGACTTGGGACAGGGGTGGGGGCTACACCTTC. Translating it yields CASSLTWDRGGGYTF.

V usage is TRBV7-5 and J usage is TRBJ2-2; the D call of TRBD2 is as the table states it, not checked on the DNA. TRBV7-5 is a pseudogene segment. This CDR3 is 17 amino acids long. The CDR3 here is CVRSLSPGLAGPGELFF. The DNA for the CDR3 is TGTGTCAGAAGCCTTTCCCCGGGACTAGCGGGACCCGGGGAGCTGTTTTTT.

The rearrangement joins TRBV11-2 to TRBJ1-2; 7 bases line up with TRBD1. Unmatched junction bases numbered 5, after V lost 0 bases and J lost 4 bases. Germline CDR1 and CDR2: SGHAT and FQNNGV. The CDR3 sequence is 15 residues long. The CDR3 loop reads CASSLEPGTVYGYTF. The CDR3 region has the DNA TGTGCCAGCAGCTTAGAACCCGGGACAGTCTATGGCTACACCTTC. Filled out from reference TRBV11-2 and TRBJ1-2, the complete variable domain reads EAGVAQSPRYKIIEKRQSVAFWCNPISGHATLYWYQQILGQGPKLLIQFQNNGVVDDSQLPKDRFSAERLKGVDSTLKIQPAKLEDSAVYLCASSLEPGTVYGYTFGSGTRLTVV.

Only one count was recorded for this clone. This chain joins TRBV5-1 and TRBJ2-1; TRBD2 might be the D (6 bases). CDR3 length equals 14 residues. V lost 4 bases to trimming and J lost 8 bases, with 16 bases between them. Germline CDR1 reads SGHRS; CDR2 reads YFSETQ. CDR3 sequence (DNA): TGCGCCAGCAGCAATAGCGGAGTCCGGGATGAGCAGTTCTTC. It codes for CASSNSGVRDEQFF.